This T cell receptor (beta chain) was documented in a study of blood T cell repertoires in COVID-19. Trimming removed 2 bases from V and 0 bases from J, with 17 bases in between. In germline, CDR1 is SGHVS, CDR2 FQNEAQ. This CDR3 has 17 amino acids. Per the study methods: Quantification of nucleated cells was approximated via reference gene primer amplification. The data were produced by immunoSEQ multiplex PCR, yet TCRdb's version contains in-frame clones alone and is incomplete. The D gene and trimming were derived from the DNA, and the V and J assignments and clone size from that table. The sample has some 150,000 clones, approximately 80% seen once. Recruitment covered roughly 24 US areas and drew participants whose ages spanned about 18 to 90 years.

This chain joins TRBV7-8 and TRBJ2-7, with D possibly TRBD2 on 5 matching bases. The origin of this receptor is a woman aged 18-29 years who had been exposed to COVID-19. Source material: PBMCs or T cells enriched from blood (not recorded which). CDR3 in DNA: TGTGCCAGCAGCTTAAAAGTTAGCGAGGGAGTCTCCTACGAGCAGTACTTC. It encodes CASSLKVSEGVSYEQYF.